These 19 T cell receptor beta chains were sequenced from one sample in a study of T cell changes during pregnancy in multiple sclerosis (dated by TCRdb to about 2019). The library was produced with the immunoSEQ multiplex PCR assay. What TCRdb holds here is the immuneACCESS table cut down to in-frame rearrangements. Part of the clones is not present; checked against another copy, under half of the missing clones reflect an unresolved V gene, and the others are unexplained. This sample is represented by about 75,000 clones; approximately 95% of them were singletons. The ten top clones hold roughly 0.13% of the sample. The specimen was CD4+ T cells from peripheral blood mononuclear cells, collected after pregnancy. The receptors stem from a female donor with multiple sclerosis, enrolled in a pregnancy study.

J is TRBJ1-2 and V is TRBV14; TRBD1 is a possible D gene (5 bases). Trimming shortened V by 3 bases and J by 1 base, and 6 bases separated the two germline ends. The CDR3 has 13 residues. Per the germline V gene, CDR1 is SGHDN and CDR2 is FVKESK. CDR3 nucleotides: TGTGCCAGCAGCCACCAGGGTAACTATGGCTACACCTTC. Translation: CASSHQGNYGYTF.

In regard to this clone: The junction and the germline gene differ at one end; a read error may be behind it. The chain couples TRBV7-7 to TRBJ2-2; a possible D gene is TRBD1 (5 bases). Germline lookup yields CDR1 SSHAT and CDR2 FNYEAQ (reference sequence). CDR3 length: 14 amino acids. CDR3 sequence: CASSSLVGHGELFF. The CDR3 nucleotides read TGTGCTAGCAGCTCCCTGGTGGGGCACGGGGAGCTGTTTTTT.

The rearrangement joins TRBV13 to TRBJ2-5; D perhaps matches TRBD2 (6 bases). CDR1 and CDR2 from the germline V gene are PRHDT and FYEKMQ (reference sequence). The CDR3 consists of 19 residues. V gave up 5 bases and J gave up 2 bases, with 27 bases separating them. CDR3 protein: CASSPRFVGGELYQETQYF. Written as DNA, the CDR3 is TGTGCCAGCAGCCCCCGCTTCGTCGGCGGGGAACTATATCAAGAGACCCAGTACTTC.

The chain joins TRBV19 to TRBJ2-1, with D tentatively TRBD2 (5 bases). Trimming took 5 bases from V and 5 from J, leaving 13 bases between them. The germline V gene encodes CDR1 LNHDA and CDR2 SQIVND (reference sequence). The CDR3 has 14 residues. CDR3 protein: CASSVSDFNNEQFF. Here the CDR3 DNA reads TGTGCCAGTAGTGTTTCGGACTTTAACAATGAGCAGTTCTTC.

The chain joins TRBV28 to TRBJ1-5; 8 bases align to TRBD1. This CDR3 is 16 amino acids long. Germline V gene data show CDR1 as MDHEN and CDR2 as SYDVKM. The ends lost 1 base at V and 0 bases at J; junction bases unmatched: 2. The CDR3 here is CASSLSGGLSNQPQHF. The CDR3 DNA is TGTGCCAGCAGTTTATCAGGGGGCCTTAGCAATCAGCCCCAGCATTTT.

V is TRBV7-9 and J is TRBJ2-5; D not certain. Trimming took off 1 base at V and 1 base at J, with 10 bases between the two ends. The CDR3 spans 15 residues. From germline, CDR1 is SEHNR and CDR2 FQNEAQ (reference sequence). CDR3 residues: CASSLEATSQETQYF. The CDR3 DNA reads as TGTGCCAGCAGCTTAGAGGCGACATCCCAAGAGACCCAGTACTTC.

The rearrangement joins TRBV5-1 to TRBJ2-1; 8 nucleotides line up with TRBD2. The CDR3 spans 18 residues. J was trimmed by 8 bases and V by 0 bases; bases with no gene match: 16. Germline V CDR1 and CDR2: SGHRS, YFSETQ. CDR3: CASSLAGLAGRREDEQFF. As DNA, the CDR3 is TGCGCCAGCAGCTTGGCCGGTCTAGCGGGCCGAAGGGAGGATGAGCAGTTCTTC.

In DNA, the CDR3 is TGTGCCAGCAGTGCAGGGGTAAACACTGAAGCTTTCTTT. Its protein product is CASSAGVNTEAFF. V and J are TRBV6-1 and TRBJ1-1; a possible D gene is TRBD1 (6 bases). V was shortened by 4 bases and J by 2 bases, with 8 bases between the two germline ends. CDR1 and CDR2 (germline): MNHNS, SASEGT. The CDR3 loop spans 13 amino acids.

This chain connects TRBV5-1 to TRBJ2-1; no reliable D call. Germline CDR1 and CDR2: SGHRS and YFSETQ. The V and J ends lost 4 bases and 7 bases respectively, with 6 bases between them. The CDR3 is 11 residues long. CDR3 DNA sequence: TGCGCCAGCAGCCAGACAAATGAGCAGTTCTTC. Amino acids: CASSQTNEQFF.

This clone has more than one count but fewer than ten. The rearrangement uses TRBV4-1 and TRBJ2-1, with 10 nucleotides matching TRBD2. CDR3 length equals 18 residues. The germline V gene has CDR1 MGHRA and CDR2 YSYEKL. J was trimmed by 5 bases and V by 4 bases; bases with no gene match: 14. This CDR3 reads CASSPPYPGLAYDNEQFF. The DNA for the CDR3 is TGCGCCAGCAGCCCCCCCTATCCGGGACTAGCGTACGACAATGAGCAGTTCTTC.

There are a few counts of this clone. The chain uses TRBV15 and TRBJ1-1; a weak D match, TRBD1 (5 bases). V was trimmed by 0 bases and J by 1 base, leaving 12 bases between them. This CDR3 has 16 residues. Germline assignment: CDR1 LNHNV and CDR2 YYDKDF (reference sequence). The CDR3 coding sequence is TGTGCCACCAGCAGAGATTACCTAACAGGGAACACTGAAGCTTTCTTT. It encodes CATSRDYLTGNTEAFF.

This clone was picked up one time. The rearrangement uses TRBV18 and TRBJ2-2; 7 bases map to TRBD1. CDR1 is KGHSH and CDR2 is LQKENI in the germline V gene. V gave up 2 bases and J gave up 4 bases; unmatched junction bases: 7. The length of the CDR3 is 16 residues. The CDR3 is CASSPNGQVGTGELFF. The CDR3 DNA follows: TGTGCCAGCTCACCAAATGGACAGGTTGGCACCGGGGAGCTGTTTTTT.

The rearrangement joins TRBV11-2 to TRBJ2-3; 9 positions agree with TRBD1. Losses at the gene ends were 2 bases for V and 2 bases for J; bases not matched to a gene: 8. The CDR3 totals 17 residues. CDR1 and CDR2 from the germline V gene are SGHAT and FQNNGV. CDR3: CASSLSGGTGTTDTQYF. CDR3 sequence (DNA): TGTGCCAGCAGCTTATCCGGGGGGACAGGGACCACAGATACGCAGTATTTT.

The CDR3 loop reads CATPRPGGATGELFF. The CDR3 nucleotides are TGTGCCACCCCCCGGCCAGGGGGCGCGACCGGGGAGCTGTTTTTT. V is TRBV28 and J is TRBJ2-2, with TRBD1 matching 8 bases. CDR3 length: 15 amino acids. Germline loops: CDR1 MDHEN, CDR2 SYDVKM. V lost 10 bases and J lost 5; bases outside the gene matches: 12.

J is TRBJ1-1 and V is TRBV30; 11 nucleotides match TRBD1. Losses at the gene ends were 2 bases for V and 7 bases for J; bases not matched to a gene: 3. CDR3 size: 13 residues. Germline V gene lookup returns CDR1 GTSNPN and CDR2 SVGIG (reference sequence). CDR3 bases: TGTGCCTGGAGTATCGGGACAGGGGGTGAAGCTTTCTTT. Its protein product is CAWSIGTGGEAFF.

This chain links TRBV5-1 with TRBJ1-1; 8 bases match TRBD1. Trimming at V came to 4 bases and at J to 4 bases, leaving 9 bases not matched to a gene. The germline V gene encodes CDR1 SGHRS and CDR2 YFSETQ. CDR3 length: 15 amino acids. CDR3 DNA: TGCGCCAGCAGCACGAGGACAGGGCTGGGCACTGAAGCTTTCTTT. This sequence encodes CASSTRTGLGTEAFF.

V gene TRBV4-1 combines with J gene TRBJ2-1; 10 nucleotides align to TRBD2. This CDR3 is 13 amino acids long. J gave up 7 bases and V 8 bases, and 5 bases lay outside the gene matches. Germline V CDR1 and CDR2: MGHRA, YSYEKL. The CDR3 DNA reads TGCGCCAGCGGTAGCGGGAGGTTTAATGAGCAGTTCTTC. Protein: CASGSGRFNEQFF.

The chain carries TRBV7-9 and TRBJ2-3; 12 nucleotides line up with TRBD2. The V gene's germline CDR1 is SEHNR and CDR2 FQNEAQ (reference sequence). The length of the CDR3 is 16 residues. Trimming at V came to 4 bases and at J to 6 bases, leaving 8 bases not matched to a gene. Here the CDR3 DNA reads TGTGCCAGCAGCTCGCGGCTAGCGGGGGGGTGGGATACGCAGTATTTT. Translating it yields CASSSRLAGGWDTQYF. Filled out from reference TRBV7-9 and TRBJ2-3, the complete variable domain reads DTGVSQNPRHKITKRGQNVTFRCDPISEHNRLYWYRQTLGQGPEFLTYFQNEAQLEKSRLLSDRFSAERPKGSFSTLEIQRTEQGDSAMYLCASSSRLAGGWDTQYFGPGTRLTVL.

The J gene is TRBJ2-1, the V gene TRBV13; the D gene is possibly TRBD2 (5 bases). Germline CDR1 and CDR2: PRHDT and FYEKMQ (reference sequence). There are 15 residues in the CDR3. Deletions cut 3 bases from V and 8 bases from J, with 17 bases between. CDR3 DNA: TGTGCCAGCAGCTTGTTTGCGGAGCGGCGGGATGAGCAGTTCTTC. Protein sequence: CASSLFAERRDEQFF. Complete variable domain (other parts from reference TRBV13 and TRBJ2-1): AAGVIQSPRHLIKEKRETATLKCYPIPRHDTVYWYQQGPGQDPQFLISFYEKMQSDKGSIPDRFSAQQFSDYHSELNMSSLELGDSALYFCASSLFAERRDEQFFGPGTRLTVL.